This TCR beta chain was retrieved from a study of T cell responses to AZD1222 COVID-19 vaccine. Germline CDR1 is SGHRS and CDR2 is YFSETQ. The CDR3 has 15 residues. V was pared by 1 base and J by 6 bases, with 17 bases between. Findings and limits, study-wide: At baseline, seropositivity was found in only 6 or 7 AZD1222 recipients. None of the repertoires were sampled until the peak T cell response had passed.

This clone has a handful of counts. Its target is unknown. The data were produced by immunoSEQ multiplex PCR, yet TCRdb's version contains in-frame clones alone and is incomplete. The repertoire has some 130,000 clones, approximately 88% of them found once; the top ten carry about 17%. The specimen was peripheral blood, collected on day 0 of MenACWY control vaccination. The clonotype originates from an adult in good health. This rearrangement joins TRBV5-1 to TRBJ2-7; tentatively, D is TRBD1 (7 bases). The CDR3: CASSLTLTGRSEQYF. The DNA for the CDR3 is TGCGCCAGCAGCTTGACCTTGACAGGGAGGAGCGAGCAGTACTTC.